This TCR beta chain appears in the sequencing data of a study of blood T cell repertoires in COVID-19. Study details: Sites across the United States, Italy and Spain contributed samples from acute and convalescent COVID-19. T cells, B-cell-depleted T cells, or PBMCs supplied cDNA or gDNA.

Study processing details: Amplification with reference gene primers provided the estimates of nucleated cell counts. Libraries were prepared by immunoSEQ multiplex PCR; TCRdb keeps only in-frame clonotypes and omits some of them. From that table come the V and J calls and clone size; the DNA was used to work out D and trimming. Of 230,000 or so clones in the sample, around four fifths were seen once. After removal of 5 bases from V and 3 bases from J, the junction contained 3 bases not matched to a gene. The germline CDR1 and CDR2 sequences are SGHAT and FQNNGV. The CDR3 is made up of 13 amino acids.

The gene calls are TRBV11-2 and TRBJ1-2; TRBD1 matches 7 bases. This clonotype was sampled from a man in his forties with active or convalescent COVID-19. Sequenced input: peripheral blood. The CDR3 nucleotides are TGTGCCAGCAGCGAAACAGGGGACTATGGCTACACCTTC. Its translation is CASSETGDYGYTF.